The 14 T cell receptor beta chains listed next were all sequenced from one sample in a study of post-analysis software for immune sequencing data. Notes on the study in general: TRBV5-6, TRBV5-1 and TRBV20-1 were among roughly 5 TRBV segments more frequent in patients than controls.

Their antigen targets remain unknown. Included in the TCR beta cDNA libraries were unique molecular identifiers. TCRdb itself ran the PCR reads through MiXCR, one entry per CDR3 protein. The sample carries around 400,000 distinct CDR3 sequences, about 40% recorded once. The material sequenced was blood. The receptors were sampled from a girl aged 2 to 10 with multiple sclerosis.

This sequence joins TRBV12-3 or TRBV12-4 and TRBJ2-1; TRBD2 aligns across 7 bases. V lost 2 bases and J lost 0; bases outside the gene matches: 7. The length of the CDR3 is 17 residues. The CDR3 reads CASSLPRTRSSYNEQFF. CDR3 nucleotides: TGTGCCAGCAGTTTACCGCGGACTAGGAGCTCCTACAATGAGCAGTTCTTC.

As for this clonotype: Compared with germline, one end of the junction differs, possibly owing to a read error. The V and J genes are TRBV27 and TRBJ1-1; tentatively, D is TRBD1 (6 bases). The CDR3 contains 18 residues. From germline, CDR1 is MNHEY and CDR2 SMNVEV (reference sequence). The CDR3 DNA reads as TGTGCCAGCAGTCGAAGGACAGACATACTACGGGGAGGCACTGAAACTTTCTTT. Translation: CASSRRTDILRGGTETFF.

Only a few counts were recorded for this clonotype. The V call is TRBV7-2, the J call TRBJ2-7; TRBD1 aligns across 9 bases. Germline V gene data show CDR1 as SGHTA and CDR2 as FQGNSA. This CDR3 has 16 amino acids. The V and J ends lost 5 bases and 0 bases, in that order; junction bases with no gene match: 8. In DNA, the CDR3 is TGTGCCAGCAGCCCTCAGGGACAGGGAATCTCCTACGAGCAGTACTTC. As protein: CASSPQGQGISYEQYF. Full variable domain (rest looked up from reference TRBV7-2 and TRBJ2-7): GAGVSQSPSNKVTEKGKDVELRCDPISGHTALYWYRQSLGQGLEFLIYFQGNSAPDKSGLPSDRFSAERTGGSVSTLTIQRTQQEDSAVYLCASSPQGQGISYEQYFGPGTRLTVT.

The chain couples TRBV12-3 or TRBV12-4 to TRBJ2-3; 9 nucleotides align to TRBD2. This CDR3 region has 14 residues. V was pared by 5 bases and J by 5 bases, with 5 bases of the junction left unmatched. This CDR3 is CASSRLAVRDTQYF. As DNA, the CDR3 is TGTGCCAGCAGTCGACTAGCGGTAAGAGATACGCAGTATTTT.

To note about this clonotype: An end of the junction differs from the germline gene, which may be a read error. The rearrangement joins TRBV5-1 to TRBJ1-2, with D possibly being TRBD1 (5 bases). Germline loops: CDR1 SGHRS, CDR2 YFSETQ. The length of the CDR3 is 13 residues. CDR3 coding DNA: TGCGCCAGTAGCTTGTCGGAGGGGCTCGGCTACACCTTC. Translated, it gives CASSLSEGLGYTF.

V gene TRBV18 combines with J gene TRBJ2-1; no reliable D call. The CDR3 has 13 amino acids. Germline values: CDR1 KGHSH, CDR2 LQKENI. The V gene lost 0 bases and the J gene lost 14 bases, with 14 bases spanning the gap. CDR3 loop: CASSPPGPRVEFF. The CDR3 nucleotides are TGTGCCAGCTCACCACCGGGTCCTAGGGTGGAGTTCTTC.

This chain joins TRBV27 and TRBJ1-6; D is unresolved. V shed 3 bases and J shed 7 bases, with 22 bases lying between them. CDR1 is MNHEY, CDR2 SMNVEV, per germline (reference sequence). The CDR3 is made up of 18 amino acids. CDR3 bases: TGTGCCAGCAGTTTCGGAATGGTCCCCTCCACGACCAATTCACCCCTCCACTTT. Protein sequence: CASSFGMVPSTTNSPLHF.

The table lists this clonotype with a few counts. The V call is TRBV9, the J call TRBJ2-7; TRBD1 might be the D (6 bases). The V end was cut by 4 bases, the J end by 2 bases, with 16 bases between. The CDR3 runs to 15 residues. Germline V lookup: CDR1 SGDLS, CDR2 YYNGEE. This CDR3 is CASSPRDNTAYEQYF. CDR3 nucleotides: TGTGCCAGCAGCCCTCGGGACAATACCGCCTACGAGCAGTACTTC.

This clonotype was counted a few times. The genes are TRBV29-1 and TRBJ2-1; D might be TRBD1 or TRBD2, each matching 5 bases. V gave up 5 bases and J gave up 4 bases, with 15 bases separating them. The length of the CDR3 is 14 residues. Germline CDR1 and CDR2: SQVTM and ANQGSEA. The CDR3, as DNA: TGCAGCGTTTTCGGGGACCTTTCGTACAATGAGCAGTTCTTC. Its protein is CSVFGDLSYNEQFF.

CDR3 DNA sequence: TGTGCCAGCATGAGGACGGGAGTGTCTTACAAGCAGTACTTC. Residues: CASMRTGVSYKQYF. The J gene is TRBJ2-7, the V gene TRBV6-5, with D possibly TRBD2 on 6 matching bases. V was trimmed by 7 bases and J by 8 bases, leaving 21 bases between them. The CDR3 has 14 amino acids. Germline V gives CDR1 MNHEY, CDR2 SVGAGI.

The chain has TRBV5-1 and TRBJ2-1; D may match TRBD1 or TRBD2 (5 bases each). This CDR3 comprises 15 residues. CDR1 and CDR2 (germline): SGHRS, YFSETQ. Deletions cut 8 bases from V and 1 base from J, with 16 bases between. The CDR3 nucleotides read TGCGCCAGTACCCCGGGACCGCTATCCTACAATGAGCAGTTCTTC. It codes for CASTPGPLSYNEQFF.

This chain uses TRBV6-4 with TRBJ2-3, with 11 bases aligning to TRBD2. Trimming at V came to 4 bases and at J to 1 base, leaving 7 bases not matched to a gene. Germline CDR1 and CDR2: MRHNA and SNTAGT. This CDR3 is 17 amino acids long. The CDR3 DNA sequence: TGTGCCAGCAGTGCCCTTAGCGGGGGGGCCGGCACAGATACGCAGTATTTT. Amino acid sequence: CASSALSGGAGTDTQYF.

The CDR3 region has the DNA TGCAGTGCTAGTGGTTGGGATGAGCAGTTCTTC. Its translation is CSASGWDEQFF. The V gene is TRBV20-1, the J gene TRBJ2-1; D gene uncertain. The CDR3 loop spans 11 amino acids. Germline CDR1 DFQATT, CDR2 SNEGSKA (reference sequence). V was pared by 3 bases and J by 8 bases, with 8 bases between.

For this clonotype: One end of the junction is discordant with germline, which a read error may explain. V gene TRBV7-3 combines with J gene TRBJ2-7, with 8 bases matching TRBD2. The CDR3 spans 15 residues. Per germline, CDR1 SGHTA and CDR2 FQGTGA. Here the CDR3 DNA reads TGTGCCAGCGGCTTTGGGGGACTAGTAGCTTCTGAGCAGTACTTC. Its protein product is CASGFGGLVASEQYF.